This T cell receptor beta chain came from a study of graft-versus-host responses after intestinal transplantation. As for the study in general: Transplants were multivisceral, liver-intestinal, or isolated intestinal. Each patient got anti-thymocyte globulin induction, then tacrolimus and steroids for around three years. Study-level results: The marrow of recipients harbored GvH clones, and ileum or blood showed some of them first. There was an association between peak levels of circulating GvH clones and early post-transplant HvG declines.

Points on this clone: Its antigen is still unknown.

This table comes from immunoSEQ multiplex PCR, and its TCRdb copy is limited to in-frame clones, with some not included. Among more than 20,000 clones listed, 85% to 95% were seen once. From germline, CDR1 is MDHEN and CDR2 SYDVKM. This CDR3 is 15 amino acids long. V lost 2 bases and J 6 bases, leaving 13 bases between the germline ends. The chain has TRBV28 and TRBJ2-2, with TRBD1 as a possible D gene (5 bases). The receptor comes from a human patient who received an intestinal transplant, so some T cells may come from the graft donor. The sample in question was PBMCs, obtained about 260 days after intestinal transplant. The CDR3 DNA sequence: TGTGCCAGCAGTTTACCCCGGACACGGCCCGGGGAGCTGTTTTTT. Protein sequence: CASSLPRTRPGELFF.